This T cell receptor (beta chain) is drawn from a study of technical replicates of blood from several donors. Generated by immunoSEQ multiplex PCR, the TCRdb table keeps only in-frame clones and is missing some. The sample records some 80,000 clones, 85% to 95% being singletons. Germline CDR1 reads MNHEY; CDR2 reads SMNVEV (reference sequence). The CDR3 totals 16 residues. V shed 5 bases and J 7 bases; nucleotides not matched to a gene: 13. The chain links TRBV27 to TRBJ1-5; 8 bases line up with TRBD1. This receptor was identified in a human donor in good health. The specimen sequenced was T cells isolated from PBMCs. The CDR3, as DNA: TGTGCCAGCAGTCCCTCCACAGGACAGGGCGGGCAGCCCCAGCATTTT. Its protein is CASSPSTGQGGQPQHF.